This T cell receptor (beta chain) is drawn from a study of OX40 agonist ivuxolimab in advanced cancers. For the study at large: At 0.01 to 10 mg/kg, ivuxolimab was administered intravenously to patients every 2 weeks.

Method: immunoSEQ multiplex PCR; TCRdb's copy keeps in-frame clones and lacks some. The table lists more than 60,000 clones, approximately 90% of them singletons. This clonotype was sampled from an adult with an advanced solid tumor such as melanoma, head and neck, liver or kidney cancer. Sequencing used CD4+ or CD8+ T cells sorted from blood, obtained in a trial of the OX40 agonist ivuxolimab.

In DNA form, the CDR3 reads TGTGCCAGCAGCTCTACAGGATCAACTAATGAAAAACTGTTTTTT. Translation: CASSSTGSTNEKLFF. The gene calls are TRBV5-4 and TRBJ1-4, with D maybe TRBD1 (5 bases). V dropped 3 bases and J dropped 0 bases, with 9 bases sitting between them. This CDR3 has 15 amino acids. CDR1 SGHNT and CDR2 YYREEE come from the germline V gene (reference sequence).